The 3 T cell receptor beta chains presented below share a single source sample, sequenced in a study of identical twins (dated by TCRdb to about 2016). Preparation of the library involved 5' RACE. Sequenced on an Illumina HiSeq 2000. The public reads were reanalyzed by TCRdb: fastp trimming at Q25, MiXCR alignment, in-frame beta chains only. Here each entry gathers all rows of one CDR3 protein and keeps the most common genes and DNA. The sample includes some 440,000 distinct CDR3 sequences, with 24% observed a single time. The biggest ten clones account for about 2.9% of the sample. These data also featured in a second study, about T cells expressing NK-cell markers.

The specimen was CD4+ T cells sorted from blood. These receptors were taken from a young woman in good health.

The chain links TRBV9 to TRBJ1-1; D is uncertain. Germline loops: CDR1 SGDLS, CDR2 YYNGEE. The CDR3 is made up of 14 amino acids. Trimming cost V 4 bases and J 5 bases, with 15 bases left between them. The CDR3 DNA sequence: TGTGCCAGCAGCCAAACTTCCGGATGGACTGAAGCTTTCTTT. It encodes CASSQTSGWTEAFF.

This sequence joins TRBV7-2 and TRBJ2-5, with TRBD1 as a possible D gene (5 bases). Germline CDR1 SGHTA, CDR2 FQGNSA. CDR3 size: 13 residues. The V end was cut by 7 bases, the J end by 4 bases, with 13 bases between. The CDR3 DNA sequence: TGTGCCAGCATCCCCAGGGTAGGAGAGACCCAGTACTTC. Protein: CASIPRVGETQYF.

V and J are TRBV10-3 and TRBJ2-7, with D unresolved. Germline V lookup: CDR1 ENHRY, CDR2 SYGVKD. V gave up 0 bases and J gave up 6 bases, with 12 bases separating them. The CDR3 sequence is 14 residues long. The CDR3 loop reads CAISESRQVREQYF. CDR3 in DNA: TGTGCCATCAGTGAGTCGCGGCAGGTTCGCGAGCAGTACTTC.